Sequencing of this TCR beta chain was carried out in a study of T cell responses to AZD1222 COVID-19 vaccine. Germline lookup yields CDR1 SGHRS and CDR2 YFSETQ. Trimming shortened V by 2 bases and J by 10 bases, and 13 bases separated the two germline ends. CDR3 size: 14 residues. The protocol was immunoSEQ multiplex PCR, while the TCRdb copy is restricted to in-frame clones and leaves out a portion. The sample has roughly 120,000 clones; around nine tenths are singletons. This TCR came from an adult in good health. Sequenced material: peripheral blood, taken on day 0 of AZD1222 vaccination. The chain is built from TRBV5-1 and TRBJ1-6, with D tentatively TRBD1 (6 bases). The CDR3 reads CASSFSGVGSPLHF. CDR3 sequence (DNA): TGCGCCAGCAGCTTTTCAGGGGTAGGCTCACCCCTCCACTTT.